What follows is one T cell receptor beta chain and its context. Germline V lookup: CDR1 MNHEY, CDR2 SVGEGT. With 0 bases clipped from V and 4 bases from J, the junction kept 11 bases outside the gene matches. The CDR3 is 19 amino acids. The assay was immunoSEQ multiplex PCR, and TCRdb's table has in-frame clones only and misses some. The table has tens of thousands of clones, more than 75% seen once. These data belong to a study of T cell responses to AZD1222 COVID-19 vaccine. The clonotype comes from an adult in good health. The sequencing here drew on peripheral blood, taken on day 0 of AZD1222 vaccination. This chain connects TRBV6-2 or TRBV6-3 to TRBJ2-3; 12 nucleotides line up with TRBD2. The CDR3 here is CASSYSSLAGGRIPDTQYF. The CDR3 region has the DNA TGTGCCAGCAGTTACTCGAGCCTAGCGGGGGGGCGGATTCCAGATACGCAGTATTTT.